Sequencing of this T cell receptor (beta chain) was carried out in a study of metastatic and nonmetastatic thyroid tumors. This clone was seen at least ten times. Nobody among the patients had been given any treatment before thyroid surgery. Germline V lookup: CDR1 MNHNS, CDR2 SASEGT. Trimming took 6 bases from V and 7 from J, leaving 13 bases between them. The CDR3 spans 12 residues. Using MiXCR, TCRdb reanalyzed the PCR reads. The sample lists tens of thousands of clones; around 13% were seen once. The receptor was isolated from a female donor with papillary thyroid cancer or a benign thyroid nodule (not recorded which). Some clones in this sample may be carry-over from other donors' samples. The chain recombines TRBV6-1 with TRBJ2-7; weak D call: TRBD2 (6 bases). The sample consisted of tumor tissue. The CDR3 DNA reads as TGTGCCAGCAGAGACACCGCGGGAGAGCAGTACTTC. As protein: CASRDTAGEQYF.